This T cell receptor beta chain was observed in a study of cytomegalovirus exposure and HLA in healthy donors. The study's findings and limits: For most subjects, TCR beta sequences were reported to predict HLA-A and HLA-B alleles with accuracy.

Trimming shortened V by 5 bases and J by 3 bases, and 8 bases separated the two germline ends. This CDR3 comprises 12 residues. In germline, CDR1 is MNHEY, CDR2 SMNVEV (reference sequence). In this sample, this clone turned up a few times. Its matching antigen is unknown. At the DNA level, this CDR3 is encoded by other sequences in the same sample as well. The PCR made use of 60 Vbeta and 13 Jbeta primers. The data were produced by immunoSEQ multiplex PCR, yet TCRdb's version contains in-frame clones alone and is incomplete. The sample lists 100,000 to 120,000 clones, approximately 80% seen once, with around 6% in the top ten.

The sequence was obtained from a male donor in good health and CMV-seronegative. The chain links TRBV27 to TRBJ2-7; D possibly corresponds to TRBD2 (6 bases). The sample taken for sequencing was PBMCs. CDR3 coding DNA: TGTGCCAGCAGTGTGGGGGGCTACGAGCAGTACTTC. This codes for CASSVGGYEQYF.